This T cell receptor (beta chain) was sequenced for a study of T-cell reconstitution after alpha-beta-depleted transplantation in children. The CDR3 loop spans 15 amino acids. Per germline, CDR1 SGHTA and CDR2 FQGNSA. V gave up 5 bases and J gave up 4 bases; unmatched junction bases: 10. A few counts support this clonotype. Unique molecular identifiers were incorporated during preparation of the TCRbeta library. TCRdb reprocessed the PCR reads with MiXCR, giving one entry per CDR3 protein. The sample lists over 100,000 distinct CDR3 sequences; approximately 10% were seen once. The chain is built from TRBV7-2 and TRBJ1-2; 7 bases are a match to TRBD1. The sample was PBMCs, taken before TCRalphabeta/CD19-depleted stem cell transplant. The origin of this receptor is a boy between 2 and 10 years old with acute lymphoblastic leukemia, due to receive a stem cell transplant. The CDR3: CASSTTGEPFYGYTF. Written as DNA, the CDR3 is TGTGCCAGCAGCACTACAGGGGAACCCTTCTATGGCTACACCTTC.